The 20 T cell receptor beta chains listed next were all sequenced from one sample in a study of cytomegalovirus exposure and HLA in healthy donors. The study ran its PCR with 60 Vbeta and 13 Jbeta primers. Produced via immunoSEQ multiplex PCR; TCRdb's table is partial and in-frame only. The table shows 200,000 to 250,000 clones, with 70% to 90% occurring only once. The sequenced material came from PBMCs. These receptors originate from a girl between 2 and 10 years old in good health and CMV-seronegative.

V is TRBV28 and J is TRBJ2-7, with 7 bases that match TRBD2. Trimming removed 2 bases from V and 2 bases from J; junction bases left unmatched: 12. This CDR3 is built from 17 residues. Per the germline V gene, CDR1 is MDHEN and CDR2 is SYDVKM. DNA for the CDR3: TGTGCCAGCAGTTTAATGTCAGGTGGGAGGGTCCCCTACGAGCAGTACTTC. This sequence encodes CASSLMSGGRVPYEQYF.

This chain uses TRBV5-1 with TRBJ2-7; a weak D match, TRBD1 (6 bases). Looked up from germline, CDR1 is SGHRS and CDR2 is YFSETQ. The CDR3 spans 15 residues. The V end was cut by 0 bases, the J end by 2 bases, with 12 bases between. In DNA form, the CDR3 reads TGCGCCAGCAGCTTGGGGACAGAAGCAACCTACGAGCAGTACTTC. Translating it yields CASSLGTEATYEQYF. Combining the CDR3 with reference TRBV5-1 and TRBJ2-7 gives the whole variable domain KAGVTQTPRYLIKTRGQQVTLSCSPISGHRSVSWYQQTPGQGLQFLFEYFSETQRNKGNFPGRFSGRQFSNSRSEMNVSTLELGDSALYLCASSLGTEATYEQYFGPGTRLTVT.

In its sample, this clone was seen a few times. This chain joins TRBV2 and TRBJ2-3; 8 nucleotides match TRBD2. The CDR3 runs 14 residues. Losses at the gene ends were 3 bases for V and 3 bases for J; bases not matched to a gene: 2. CDR1 and CDR2 (germline): SNHLY, FYNNEI. The CDR3 loop reads CASSEGGRTDTQYF. In nucleotides, the CDR3 is TGTGCCAGCAGTGAGGGCGGGAGGACAGATACGCAGTATTTT.

This rearrangement joins TRBV2 to TRBJ1-1; 7 nucleotides align to TRBD1. Looked up from germline, CDR1 is SNHLY and CDR2 is FYNNEI. V lost 6 bases and J lost 1; bases outside the gene matches: 8. The CDR3 has 15 amino acids. DNA of the CDR3: TGTGCCAGCAGCTTAAGACAGGGCCGGAACACTGAAGCTTTCTTT. It encodes CASSLRQGRNTEAFF. Looking up the rest from reference TRBV2 and TRBJ1-1 gives the full variable domain: EPEVTQTPSHQVTQMGQEVILRCVPISNHLYFYWYRQILGQKVEFLVSFYNNEISEKSEIFDDQFSVERPDGSNFTLKIRSTKLEDSAMYFCASSLRQGRNTEAFFGQGTRLTVV.

This clone was recorded a few times. CDR3 sequence reads: CSYVDSQYWGYTF. CDR3 DNA sequence: TGCAGCTACGTAGACTCCCAATATTGGGGCTACACCTTC. V and J are TRBV29-1 and TRBJ1-2, with unresolved D. CDR1 SQVTM and CDR2 ANQGSEA come from the germline V gene. Trimming left V 8 bases short and J 8 bases short, with 21 bases between. The CDR3 consists of 13 residues. The whole variable domain, filled in from reference TRBV29-1 and TRBJ1-2, reads SAVISQKPSRDICQRGTSLTIQCQVDSQVTMMFWYRQQPGQSLTLIATANQGSEATYESGFVIDKFPISRPNLTFSTLTVSNMSPEDSSIYLCSYVDSQYWGYTFGSGTRLTVV.

This chain joins TRBV7-8 and TRBJ2-7, with TRBD2 matching over 7 bases. The CDR3 has 13 residues. CDR1 and CDR2 from the germline V gene are SGHVS and FQNEAQ. Unmatched junction bases numbered 6, after V lost 7 bases and J lost 3 bases. The chain's CDR3 is CASNSRGSYEQYF. Written as DNA, the CDR3 is TGTGCCAGCAACTCGCGGGGGAGCTACGAGCAGTACTTC.

The rearrangement uses TRBV25-1 and TRBJ2-7; weak D call: TRBD1 (6 bases). The CDR3 is 15 residues long. V gave up 3 bases and J gave up 2 bases, with 14 bases separating them. In germline, CDR1 is MGHDK, CDR2 SYGVNS. The CDR3 region is CASSDGGAWTYEQYF. In nucleotides, the CDR3 is TGTGCCAGCAGTGATGGGGGCGCGTGGACCTACGAGCAGTACTTC.

This chain uses TRBV6-1 with TRBJ1-2, with D possibly being TRBD1 (5 bases). This CDR3 has 15 residues. Germline assignment: CDR1 MNHNS and CDR2 SASEGT. The V end lost 5 bases, the J end lost 0 bases, and 13 bases lay between the germline ends. In DNA, the CDR3 is TGTGCCAGCAGTAAGGGCAGGGTTCCTAACTATGGCTACACCTTC. It yields the protein CASSKGRVPNYGYTF.

V usage is TRBV10-3 and J usage is TRBJ2-1; 8 positions match TRBD2. J was trimmed by 0 bases and V by 8 bases; bases with no gene match: 9. From germline, CDR1 is ENHRY and CDR2 SYGVKD. There are 16 residues in the CDR3. CDR3 region: CAIGGGQLSSYNEQFF. The CDR3 DNA reads TGTGCCATCGGCGGGGGGCAGCTATCCTCCTACAATGAGCAGTTCTTC.

The J gene is TRBJ1-3, the V gene TRBV6-5, with D possibly matching TRBD1 (6 bases). V lost 0 bases and J 9 bases, leaving 6 bases between the germline ends. CDR3 size: 12 residues. Germline-derived CDR1 and CDR2 are MNHEY and SVGAGI. CDR3 amino acids: CASSYSGGTIYF. CDR3 sequence (DNA): TGTGCCAGCAGTTACTCAGGGGGCACCATATATTTT.

The chain carries TRBV5-1 and TRBJ2-1; 13 bases are a match to TRBD2. The CDR3 has 16 residues. Germline CDR1 SGHRS, CDR2 YFSETQ. With 0 bases clipped from V and 7 bases from J, the junction kept 4 bases outside the gene matches. In DNA, the CDR3 is TGCGCCAGCAGCTTGGCTATGGGACTAGCGGGGAATGAGCAGTTCTTC. Protein sequence: CASSLAMGLAGNEQFF.

This chain links TRBV6-1 with TRBJ2-5; TRBD1 matches at 7 bases. The CDR3 loop spans 16 amino acids. Per germline, CDR1 MNHNS and CDR2 SASEGT. J was trimmed by 5 bases and V by 3 bases; bases with no gene match: 12. The CDR3 nucleotides are TGTGCCAGCAGTGACAGGGGGTGGTTTGTCAGCGAGACCCAGTACTTC. It translates to CASSDRGWFVSETQYF.

The V call is TRBV6-1, the J call TRBJ1-1; 7 nucleotides match TRBD1. From germline, CDR1 is MNHNS and CDR2 SASEGT. J was trimmed by 11 bases and V by 9 bases; bases with no gene match: 18. The CDR3 covers 14 residues. The CDR3 reads CASLEPIRGTLAFF. For the CDR3, the DNA is TGTGCCAGTTTAGAGCCCATCAGGGGGACCTTGGCTTTCTTT.

V and J are TRBV5-3 and TRBJ1-6, with 8 bases that match TRBD1. TRBV5-3 carries the ORF label, with uncertain function. The CDR3 spans 16 residues. Losses at the gene ends were 4 bases for V and 3 bases for J; bases not matched to a gene: 6. CDR3 sequence: CARSLRGQDYNSPLHF. Here the CDR3 DNA reads TGTGCCAGAAGCCTCAGGGGGCAAGACTATAATTCACCCCTCCACTTT.

The chain links TRBV5-4 to TRBJ2-1, with 13 nucleotides matching TRBD2. Germline V gene lookup returns CDR1 SGHNT and CDR2 YYREEE (reference sequence). This CDR3 is 15 amino acids long. J was trimmed by 5 bases and V by 4 bases; bases with no gene match: 3. CDR3 protein: CASSRGLAGNNEQFF. In nucleotides, the CDR3 is TGTGCCAGCAGCAGGGGACTAGCGGGAAACAATGAGCAGTTCTTC. Combining the CDR3 with reference TRBV5-4 and TRBJ2-1 gives the whole variable domain ETGVTQSPTHLIKTRGQQVTLRCSSQSGHNTVSWYQQALGQGPQFIFQYYREEENGRGNFPPRFSGLQFPNYSSELNVNALELDDSALYLCASSRGLAGNNEQFFGPGTRLTVL.

CDR3 in amino acids: CASSPGRGGAPNEQYF. The CDR3 region has the DNA TGTGCCAGCAGCCCAGGGAGAGGGGGCGCCCCCAACGAGCAGTACTTC. J is TRBJ2-5 and V is TRBV5-4, with 7 bases identical to TRBD1. The J call may be wrong; the DNA end is better matched by TRBJ2-7. Germline V lookup: CDR1 SGHNT, CDR2 YYREEE (reference sequence). This CDR3 spans 16 amino acids.

This chain uses TRBV28 with TRBJ1-6; D gene unclear. CDR1 is MDHEN, CDR2 SYDVKM, per germline. V was cut by 7 bases and J by 0 bases, with 10 bases left in between. CDR3 length equals 15 residues. In DNA, the CDR3 is TGTGCCAGCACACCACCGAGCTCCTATAATTCACCCCTCCACTTT. Protein sequence: CASTPPSSYNSPLHF.

The chain carries TRBV18 and TRBJ1-5, with D tentatively TRBD1 (5 bases). This CDR3 contains 14 residues. V was trimmed by 0 bases and J by 4 bases, leaving 7 bases between them. The V gene's germline CDR1 is KGHSH and CDR2 LQKENI. CDR3: CASSPPGTNQPQHF. Written as DNA, the CDR3 is TGTGCCAGCTCACCACCTGGGACTAATCAGCCCCAGCATTTT.

This chain links TRBV27 with TRBJ2-5, with 9 bases matching TRBD1. The J call may be faulty, since TRBJ2-7 better matches the DNA end. Germline values: CDR1 MNHEY, CDR2 SMNVEV (reference sequence). CDR3 length equals 14 residues. CDR3 in amino acids: CASSTTGGFYEQYF. The CDR3, as DNA: TGTGCCAGCAGTACAACAGGGGGCTTCTACGAGCAGTACTTC.

This chain uses TRBV6-1 with TRBJ1-1; D is uncertain. CDR3 length equals 11 residues. Germline CDR1 reads MNHNS; CDR2 reads SASEGT. V lost 5 bases and J 10 bases, leaving 11 bases between the germline ends. The CDR3 nucleotides are TGTGCCAGCAGTTACAACGGGAGAGCTTTCTTT. Protein sequence: CASSYNGRAFF.